This TCR beta chain was sequenced for a study of T cells of healthy individuals. This clonotype has a count of ten or more. TCRdb redid the calling of the 5' RACE reads with MiXCR, one entry per CDR3 protein. The sample has 40,000 to 65,000 distinct CDR3 sequences; 14% to 15% are singletons. This TCR derives from a human donor in good health.

The CDR3 reads CSARDDRFLSNQPQHF. CDR3 DNA sequence: TGCAGTGCTAGAGATGACAGATTTCTTAGCAATCAGCCCCAGCATTTT. The chain joins TRBV20-1 to TRBJ1-5; maybe TRBD1 (5 bases). CDR3 length: 16 residues. The germline V and J ends were trimmed by 0 bases and 0 bases, with 12 bases remaining between them. CDR1 and CDR2 from the germline V gene are DFQATT and SNEGSKA (reference sequence).